The T cell receptor beta chain under discussion was sequenced for a study of circulating and synovial CD4+ cells in juvenile arthritis. In germline, CDR1 is SQVTM, CDR2 ANQGSEA. V dropped 1 base and J dropped 7 bases, with 10 bases sitting between them. The CDR3 extends over 12 amino acids. Concerning this clone itself: The antigen is unknown.

TCRdb keeps only in-frame clones here, not all; method: immunoSEQ multiplex PCR. The data contain tens of thousands of clones, roughly 96% of them singletons. Overall study findings and caveats: Some such blood samples were as oligoclonal as synovium. These blood cells shared more CDR3 sequences with synovium than bulk blood. CPL and bulk CD4 samples differed at least tenfold in T cell genomes.

This TCR came from a human donor with juvenile idiopathic arthritis. The chain links TRBV29-1 to TRBJ1-1; the D is unclear. Material for sequencing was CD4+ T cells from blood. The CDR3 nucleotides are TGCAGCGTTGAAGTGGTACGGAGTGAAGCTTTCTTT. This codes for CSVEVVRSEAFF.